This TCR beta chain derives from a study of blood T cells in healthy people across ages. PCR was performed a second time for about 6 to 11 cycles using a sample-barcoded 5' primer and a J-beta primer mix. Using its own MiXCR run on the 5' RACE reads, TCRdb lists one record per CDR3 protein. The table records 600,000 to 650,000 distinct CDR3 sequences, roughly 53% of them present only once. Total RNA extraction produced at least 5 micrograms (per sample) for the study. The sequence was obtained from a man aged 55 to 70 in good health. The sample consisted of blood.

The CDR3 loop reads CSARSRGEGSGGYTF. For the CDR3, the DNA is TGCAGTGCTAGGAGCAGGGGCGAGGGAAGCGGTGGCTACACCTTC. The rearrangement links TRBV20-1 to TRBJ1-2; D may be TRBD1 (6 bases). Per the germline V gene, CDR1 is DFQATT and CDR2 is SNEGSKA (reference sequence). Deletions cut 3 bases from V and 7 bases from J, with 21 bases between. This CDR3 is 15 amino acids long.